This T cell receptor (beta chain) derives from a study of vaccination effects on CD4 cells after COVID-19 (dated 2022 in TCRdb). Background for the entire study: The ViraFEST assay stimulated PBMC with viral peptide pools and then used TCR sequencing to identify antigen-specific CD4+ T cell clonotypes by expansion. Two doses of either the BNT162b2 or the mRNA-1273 mRNA SARS-CoV-2 vaccine were administered to participants. Some 2 million PBMC per well were cultured in IMDM with about 4.8% human AB serum, roughly 10 IU/ml IL-2 and gentamicin, plus 10 ug/ml peptides. SARS-CoV-2 spike-specific CD4+ TCR repertoires were compared before and after mRNA vaccination in COVID-19 convalescent patients and in infection-naive vaccine recipients. Altogether, around 11 COVID-19 convalescent patients and 4 SARS-CoV-2-naive healthy vaccine recipients made up the full study. In the study, cultures from other donors were sequenced using the Oncomine TCR Beta short-read assay on an Illumina iSeq 100. Here is what the overall study found, with its caveats: Clones induced by infection and clones induced by vaccination both contracted markedly at late timepoints after vaccination, which fits with T cell responses waning over time. Among healthy vaccine recipients, nearly all vaccine-induced clones were SARS-CoV-2 mono-reactive, and only 1 of 255 was cross-reactive with common cold coronaviruses. The study was limited by a small number of convalescent patients, and early post-infection timepoints were lacking.

Libraries were built with the immunoSEQ multiplex PCR assay. DNA from the cultured, isolated CD4+ T cells was subjected to TCR beta CDR3 sequencing. From the authors' description of their analysis: Non-productive TCR sequences were removed and reads were trimmed to the CDR3 region, keeping CDR3s of at least 7 amino acids. The MANAFEST web app was used to identify antigen-specific clonotypes by comparing expansion in peptide wells with expansion in reference cultures. For clones to be considered positive, expansion at FDR<0.05 versus reference and all other wells, an odds ratio above 5, and a frequency above 0.1% in two replicate wells were required. A clonotype was called cross-reactive if it was significantly expanded both in SARS-CoV-2 spike wells and in at least one common cold coronavirus spike condition. Levenshtein distance calculated with the stringdist R package was used to assess CDR3 similarity, and unrooted trees were constructed with ape in R 3.6.1. What TCRdb holds here is the immuneACCESS table cut down to in-frame rearrangements. Part of the clones is not present; checked against another copy, under half of the missing clones reflect an unresolved V gene, and the others are unexplained. The D gene and trimming were derived from the DNA, and the V and J assignments and clone size from that table. Within this sample are 35,000 to 40,000 clones, with about 80% of them counted one time only. The leading ten clones occupy less than 3.5% of the sample.

The germline V gene encodes CDR1 KGHDR and CDR2 SFDVKD. V and J lose 0 bases and 2 bases, and a span of 18 bases separates them. Taken from cysteine to phenylalanine, the CDR3 has 18 residues. Only the CDR3 DNA is retained, 54 bases long and in frame from the first base. After about 10 days of culture, CD4+ T cells were isolated with the EasySep CD4+ T cell isolation kit. Negative nucleocapsid antibody results before and after vaccination confirmed that the healthy vaccine recipients had no prior SARS-CoV-2 infection. On days 3 and 7, half of the culture medium was replaced with fresh IL-2-containing medium. Unless noted otherwise, every peptide stimulation condition was grown in triplicate wells. Using Ficoll-Paque Plus gradient centrifugation, PBMC were separated from whole blood and then either used fresh or cryopreserved at -140C. The QIAamp micro DNA kit was used to extract genomic DNA from the cultured CD4+ T cells.

Turning to this clone: It has no known antigen specificity. Base qualities are not recorded, but no much larger clone differs from it by a single base.

This TCR was sampled from a human donor who received a COVID-19 vaccine. The chain is assembled from TRBV24-1 and TRBJ2-5; the D gene is possibly TRBD1, with 6 bases matching. The sequences come from CD4+ T cells from PBMCs cultured without peptide, collected before COVID-19 vaccination. In nucleotide form, the sequence is TGTGCCACCAGTGATTTGCAAATCCTACCAGGACAGCAAGAGACCCAGTACTTC. This yields the protein CATSDLQILPGQQETQYF.